The source of this TCR beta chain is a study of cytomegalovirus exposure and HLA in healthy donors. CDR3 size: 14 residues. Germline-derived CDR1 and CDR2 are MDHEN and SYDVKM. Trimming took off 5 bases at V and 7 bases at J, with 15 bases between the two ends. Study outcomes and limitations: In vitro testing confirmed a few CMV-associated chains as specific for CMV antigens.

60 Vbeta and 13 Jbeta primers were used in PCR. TCRdb's copy holds only in-frame clones and misses some; the assay was immunoSEQ multiplex PCR. This table holds hundreds of thousands of clones, about 80% found once. This clone was counted once. As yet, its antigen is unknown. The TCR originated in a man aged 35-49 years in good health and CMV-seronegative. Sequenced: PBMCs. The chain recombines TRBV28 with TRBJ2-1; D might be TRBD2 (5 bases). In DNA, the CDR3 is TGTGCCAGCAGTAGCACTAGAGATGTGAATGAGCAGTTCTTC. It codes for CASSSTRDVNEQFF.